This T cell receptor (beta chain) emerged from a study of cytomegalovirus exposure and HLA in healthy donors. It was with 60 Vbeta and 13 Jbeta primers that the PCR ran. Some clones are missing from TCRdb's copy, which holds only in-frame ones; the method was immunoSEQ multiplex PCR. Here the sample spans under 20,000 clones, approximately 80% being singletons. This clone was found once. The sequence was collected from a human donor in good health. Sequences were obtained from PBMCs.

CDR3 DNA: TGTGCCAGCAGTGAAGGACAGGGGATTCCCTACGAGCAGTACTTC. This codes for CASSEGQGIPYEQYF. V gene TRBV25-1 combines with J gene TRBJ2-7; 9 bases map to TRBD1. Germline V CDR1 and CDR2: MGHDK, SYGVNS. J lost 2 bases, V lost 2 bases, and 4 bases had no gene match. The CDR3 is 15 residues long.